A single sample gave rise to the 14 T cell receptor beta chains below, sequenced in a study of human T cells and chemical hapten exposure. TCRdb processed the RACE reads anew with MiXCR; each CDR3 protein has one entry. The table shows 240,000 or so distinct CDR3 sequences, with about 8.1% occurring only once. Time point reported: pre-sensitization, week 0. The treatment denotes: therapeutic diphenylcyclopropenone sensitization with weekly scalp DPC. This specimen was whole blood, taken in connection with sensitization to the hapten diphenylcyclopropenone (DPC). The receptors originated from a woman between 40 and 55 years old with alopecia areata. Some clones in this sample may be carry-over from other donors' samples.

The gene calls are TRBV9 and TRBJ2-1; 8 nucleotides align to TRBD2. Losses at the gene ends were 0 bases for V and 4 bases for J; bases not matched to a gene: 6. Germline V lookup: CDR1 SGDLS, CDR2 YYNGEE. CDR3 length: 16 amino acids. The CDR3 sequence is CASSVGVASGYNEQFF. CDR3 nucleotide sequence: TGTGCCAGCAGCGTAGGAGTGGCTAGCGGGTACAATGAGCAGTTCTTC.

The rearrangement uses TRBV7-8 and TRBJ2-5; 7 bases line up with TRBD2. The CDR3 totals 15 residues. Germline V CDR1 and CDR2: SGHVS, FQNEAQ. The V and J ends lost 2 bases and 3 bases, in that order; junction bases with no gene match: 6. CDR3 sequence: CASSLRPSGKETQYF. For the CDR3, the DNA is TGTGCCAGCAGCTTACGGCCTAGCGGAAAAGAGACCCAGTACTTC.

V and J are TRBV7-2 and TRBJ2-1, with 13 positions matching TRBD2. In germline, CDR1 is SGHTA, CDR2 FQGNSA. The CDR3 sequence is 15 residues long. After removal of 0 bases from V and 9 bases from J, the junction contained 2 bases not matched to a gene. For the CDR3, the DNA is TGTGCCAGCAGCTTAGCAAGGACTAGCGGGAGTGAGCAGTTCTTC. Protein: CASSLARTSGSEQFF.

The CDR3 loop reads CASSFLVKADTQYF. CDR3 in DNA: TGTGCCAGCAGCTTTTTGGTTAAGGCAGATACGCAGTATTTT. The chain links TRBV7-8 to TRBJ2-3; D remains ambiguous. From germline, CDR1 is SGHVS and CDR2 FQNEAQ. The germline V and J ends were trimmed by 3 bases and 4 bases, with 11 bases remaining between them. The length of the CDR3 is 14 residues.

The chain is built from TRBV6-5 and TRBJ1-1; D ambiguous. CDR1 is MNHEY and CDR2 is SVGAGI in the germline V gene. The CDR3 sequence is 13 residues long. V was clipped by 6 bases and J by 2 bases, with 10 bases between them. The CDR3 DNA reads TGTGCCAGCAGGGGTACATCAAACACTGAAGCTTTCTTT. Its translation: CASRGTSNTEAFF.

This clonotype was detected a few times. In nucleotides, the CDR3 is TGCAGCGTTGAAGACAGCTTTACCTACGAGCAGTACTTC. Its protein product is CSVEDSFTYEQYF. V gene TRBV29-1 combines with J gene TRBJ2-7; D unresolved. Germline V CDR1 and CDR2: SQVTM, ANQGSEA. The CDR3 has 13 amino acids. Trimming stripped 0 bases from V and 2 bases from J, with 8 bases between.

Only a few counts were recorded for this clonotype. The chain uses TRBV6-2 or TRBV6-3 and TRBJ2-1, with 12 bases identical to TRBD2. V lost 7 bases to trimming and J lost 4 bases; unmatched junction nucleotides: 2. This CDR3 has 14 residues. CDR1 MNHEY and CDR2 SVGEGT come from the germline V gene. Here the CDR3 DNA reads TGTGCCAGCAAAGGACTAGCGGGATACAATGAGCAGTTCTTC. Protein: CASKGLAGYNEQFF.

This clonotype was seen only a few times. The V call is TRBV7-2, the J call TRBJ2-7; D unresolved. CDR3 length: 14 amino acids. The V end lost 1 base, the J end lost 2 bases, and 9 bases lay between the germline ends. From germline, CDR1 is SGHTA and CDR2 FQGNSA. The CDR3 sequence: CASSLDYQAYEQYF. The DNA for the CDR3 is TGTGCCAGCAGCTTAGACTACCAAGCCTACGAGCAGTACTTC.

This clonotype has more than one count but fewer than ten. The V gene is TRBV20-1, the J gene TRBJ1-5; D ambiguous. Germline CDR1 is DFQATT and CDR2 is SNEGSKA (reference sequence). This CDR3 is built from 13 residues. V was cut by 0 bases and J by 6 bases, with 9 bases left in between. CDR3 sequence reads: CSAREVSFQPQHF. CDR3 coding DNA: TGCAGTGCTAGAGAAGTCAGCTTTCAGCCCCAGCATTTT.

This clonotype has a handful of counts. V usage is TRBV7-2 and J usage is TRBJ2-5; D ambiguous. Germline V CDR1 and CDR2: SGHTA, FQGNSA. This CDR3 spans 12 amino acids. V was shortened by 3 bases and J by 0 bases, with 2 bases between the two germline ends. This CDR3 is CASSFHQETQYF. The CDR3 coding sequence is TGTGCCAGCAGCTTCCACCAAGAGACCCAGTACTTC. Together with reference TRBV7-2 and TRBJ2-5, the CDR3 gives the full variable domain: GAGVSQSPSNKVTEKGKDVELRCDPISGHTALYWYRQSLGQGLEFLIYFQGNSAPDKSGLPSDRFSAERTGGSVSTLTIQRTQQEDSAVYLCASSFHQETQYFGPGTRLLVL.

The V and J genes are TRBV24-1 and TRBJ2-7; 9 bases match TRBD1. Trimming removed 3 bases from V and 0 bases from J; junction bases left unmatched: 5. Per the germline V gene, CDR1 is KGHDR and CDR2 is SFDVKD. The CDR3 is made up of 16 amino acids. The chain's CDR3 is CATSDTGTGSSYEQYF. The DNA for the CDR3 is TGTGCCACCAGTGATACCGGGACAGGGAGCTCCTACGAGCAGTACTTC.

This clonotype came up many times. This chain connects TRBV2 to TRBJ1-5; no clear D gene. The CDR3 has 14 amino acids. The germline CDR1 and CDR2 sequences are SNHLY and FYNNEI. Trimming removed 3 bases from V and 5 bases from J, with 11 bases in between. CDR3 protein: CASSDRSPHQPQHF. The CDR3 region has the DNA TGTGCCAGCAGTGATCGGAGTCCCCATCAGCCCCAGCATTTT.

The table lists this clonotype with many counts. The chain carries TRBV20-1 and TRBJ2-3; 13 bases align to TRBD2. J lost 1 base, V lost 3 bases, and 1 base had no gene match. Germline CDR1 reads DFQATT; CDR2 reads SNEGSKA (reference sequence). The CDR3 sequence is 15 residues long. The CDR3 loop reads CSASGLAGGTDTQYF. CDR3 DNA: TGCAGTGCTAGCGGACTAGCGGGAGGCACAGATACGCAGTATTTT.

Here the CDR3 reads CATSQGGQETQYF. The CDR3 coding sequence is TGTGCCACCAGCCAGGGTGGCCAAGAGACCCAGTACTTC. The rearrangement links TRBV24-1 to TRBJ2-5, with D tentatively TRBD1 (5 bases). Germline assignment: CDR1 KGHDR and CDR2 SFDVKD. This CDR3 is built from 13 residues. Deletions cut 7 bases from V and 1 base from J, with 9 bases between.